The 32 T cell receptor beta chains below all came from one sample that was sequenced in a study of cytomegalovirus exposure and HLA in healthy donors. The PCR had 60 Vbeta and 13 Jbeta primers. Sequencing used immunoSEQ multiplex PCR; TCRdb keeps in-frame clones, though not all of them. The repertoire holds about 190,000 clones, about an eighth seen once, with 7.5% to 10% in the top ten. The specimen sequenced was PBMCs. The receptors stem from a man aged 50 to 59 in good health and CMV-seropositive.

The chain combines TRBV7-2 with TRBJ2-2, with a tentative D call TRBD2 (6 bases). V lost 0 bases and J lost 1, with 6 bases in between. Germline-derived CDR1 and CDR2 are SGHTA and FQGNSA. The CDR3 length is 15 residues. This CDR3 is CASSLAGGNTGELFF. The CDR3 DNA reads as TGTGCCAGCAGCTTAGCGGGGGGGAACACCGGGGAGCTGTTTTTT.

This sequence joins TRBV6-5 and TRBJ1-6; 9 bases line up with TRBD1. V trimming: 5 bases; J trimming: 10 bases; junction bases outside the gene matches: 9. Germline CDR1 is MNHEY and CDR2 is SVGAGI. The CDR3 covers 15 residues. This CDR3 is CASSAPGQGLSPLHF. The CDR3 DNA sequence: TGTGCCAGCAGTGCCCCGGGACAGGGATTATCACCCCTCCACTTT.

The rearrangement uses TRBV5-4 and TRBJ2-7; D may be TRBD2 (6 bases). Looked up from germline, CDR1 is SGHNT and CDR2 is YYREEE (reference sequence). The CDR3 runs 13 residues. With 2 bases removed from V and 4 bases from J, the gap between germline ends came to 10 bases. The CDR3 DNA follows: TGTGCCAGCAGCTTTGGAGGGTTATACGAGCAGTACGTC. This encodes CASSFGGLYEQYV.

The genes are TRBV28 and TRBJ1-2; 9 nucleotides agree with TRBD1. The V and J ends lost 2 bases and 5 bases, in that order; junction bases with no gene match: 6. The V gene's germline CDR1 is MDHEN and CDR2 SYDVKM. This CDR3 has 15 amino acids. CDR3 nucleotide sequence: TGTGCCAGCAGTTTAGGGACAGGGCTAGGTTATGGCTACACCTTC. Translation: CASSLGTGLGYGYTF.

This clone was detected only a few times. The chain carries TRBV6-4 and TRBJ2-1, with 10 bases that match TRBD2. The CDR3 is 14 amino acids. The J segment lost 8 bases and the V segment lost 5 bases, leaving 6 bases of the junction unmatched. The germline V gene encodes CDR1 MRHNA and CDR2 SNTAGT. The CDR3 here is CASSQGTSGDEQFF. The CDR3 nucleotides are TGTGCCAGCAGTCAAGGTACTAGCGGGGATGAGCAGTTCTTC.

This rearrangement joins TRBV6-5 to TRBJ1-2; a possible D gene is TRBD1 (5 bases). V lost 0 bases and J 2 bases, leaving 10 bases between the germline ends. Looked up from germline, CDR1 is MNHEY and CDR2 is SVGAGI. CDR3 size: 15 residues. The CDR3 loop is CASSYSGGWNYGYTF. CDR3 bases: TGTGCCAGCAGTTACTCCGGGGGGTGGAACTATGGCTACACCTTC.

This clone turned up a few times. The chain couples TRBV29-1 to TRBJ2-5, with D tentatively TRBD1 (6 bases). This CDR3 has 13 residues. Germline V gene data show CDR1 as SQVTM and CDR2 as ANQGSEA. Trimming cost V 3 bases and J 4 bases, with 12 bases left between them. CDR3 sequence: CSVEDRGGETQYF. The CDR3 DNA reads TGCAGCGTTGAGGACAGAGGAGGAGAGACCCAGTACTTC.

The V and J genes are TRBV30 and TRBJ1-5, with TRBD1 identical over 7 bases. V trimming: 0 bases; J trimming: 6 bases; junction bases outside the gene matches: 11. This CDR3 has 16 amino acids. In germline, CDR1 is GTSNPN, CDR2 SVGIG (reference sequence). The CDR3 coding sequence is TGTGCCTGGAGTGTACAGAGTCCTCAGGGGGGTCAGCCCCAGCATTTT. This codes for CAWSVQSPQGGQPQHF. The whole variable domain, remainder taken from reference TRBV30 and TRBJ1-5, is SQTIHQWPATLVQPVGSPLSLECTVEGTSNPNLYWYRQAAGRGLQLLFYSVGIGQISSEVPQNLSASRPQDRQFILSSKKLLLSDSGFYLCAWSVQSPQGGQPQHFGDGTRLSIL.

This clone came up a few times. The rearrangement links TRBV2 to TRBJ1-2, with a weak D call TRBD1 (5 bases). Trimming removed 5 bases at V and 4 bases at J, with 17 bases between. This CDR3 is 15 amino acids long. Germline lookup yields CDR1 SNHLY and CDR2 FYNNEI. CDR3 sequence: CASSWKKGSAYGYTF. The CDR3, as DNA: TGTGCCAGCAGTTGGAAAAAGGGGTCGGCCTATGGCTACACCTTC.

The CDR3 sequence is CASSEAWYPDEPQHF. The CDR3 DNA reads as TGTGCCAGCAGTGAAGCCTGGTACCCAGATGAGCCCCAGCATTTT. The rearrangement links TRBV2 to TRBJ1-5; no reliable D call. Trimming removed 0 bases from V and 8 bases from J, with 14 bases in between. Germline V CDR1 and CDR2: SNHLY, FYNNEI. The CDR3 has 15 residues.

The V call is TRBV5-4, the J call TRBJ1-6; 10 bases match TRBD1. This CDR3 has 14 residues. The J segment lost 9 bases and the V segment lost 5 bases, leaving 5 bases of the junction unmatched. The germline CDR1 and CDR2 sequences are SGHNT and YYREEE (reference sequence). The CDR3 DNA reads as TGTGCCAGCAGTGCCGGGACAGGGGCTTCACCCCTCCACTTT. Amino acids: CASSAGTGASPLHF.

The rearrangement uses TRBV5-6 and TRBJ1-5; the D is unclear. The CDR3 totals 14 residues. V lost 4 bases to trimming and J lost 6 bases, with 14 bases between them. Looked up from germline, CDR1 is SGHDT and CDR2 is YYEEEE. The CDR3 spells CASSPRGRSQPQHF. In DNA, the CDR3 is TGTGCCAGCAGCCCGAGAGGGAGGAGTCAGCCCCAGCATTTT.

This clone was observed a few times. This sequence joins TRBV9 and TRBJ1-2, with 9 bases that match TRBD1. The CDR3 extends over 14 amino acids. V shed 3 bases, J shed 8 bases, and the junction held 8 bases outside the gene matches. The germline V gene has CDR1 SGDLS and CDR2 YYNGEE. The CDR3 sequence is CASSARTGEYGYTF. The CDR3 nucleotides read TGTGCCAGCAGCGCTCGGACAGGGGAGTACGGCTACACCTTC.

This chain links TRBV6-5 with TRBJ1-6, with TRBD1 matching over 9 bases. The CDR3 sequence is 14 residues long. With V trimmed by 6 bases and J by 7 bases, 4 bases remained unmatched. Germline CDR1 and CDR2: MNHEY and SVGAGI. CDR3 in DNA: TGTGCCAGCAGGGGGACAGGGCCAAATTCACCCCTCCACTTT. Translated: CASRGTGPNSPLHF.

The CDR3 nucleotides read TGCAGTGCTTCCTCGGGCACTGAAGCTTTCTTT. It translates to CSASSGTEAFF. V gene TRBV20-1 combines with J gene TRBJ1-1; no clear D gene. This CDR3 contains 11 residues. Per germline, CDR1 DFQATT and CDR2 SNEGSKA (reference sequence). V gave up 5 bases and J gave up 4 bases, with 8 bases separating them.

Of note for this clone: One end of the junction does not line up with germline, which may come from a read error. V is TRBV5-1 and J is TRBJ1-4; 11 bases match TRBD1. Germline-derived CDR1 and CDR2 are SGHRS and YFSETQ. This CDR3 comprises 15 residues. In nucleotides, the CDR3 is TGCGCCGGCAGCTTAGGACAGGGGGCTGTCGAAAAACTGTTTTTT. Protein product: CAGSLGQGAVEKLFF.

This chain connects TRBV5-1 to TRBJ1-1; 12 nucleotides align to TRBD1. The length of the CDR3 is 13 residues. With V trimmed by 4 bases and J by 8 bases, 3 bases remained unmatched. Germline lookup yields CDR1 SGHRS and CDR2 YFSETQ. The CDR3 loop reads CASSRDRGPEAFF. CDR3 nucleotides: TGCGCCAGCAGCCGGGACAGGGGGCCCGAAGCTTTCTTT.

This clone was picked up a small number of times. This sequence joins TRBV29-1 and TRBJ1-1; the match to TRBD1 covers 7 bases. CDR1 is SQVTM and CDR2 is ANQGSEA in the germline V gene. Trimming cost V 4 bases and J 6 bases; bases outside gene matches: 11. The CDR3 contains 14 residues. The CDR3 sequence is CSVAYSLTGSEAFF. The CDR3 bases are TGCAGCGTTGCCTATTCGTTGACAGGGTCTGAAGCTTTCTTT.

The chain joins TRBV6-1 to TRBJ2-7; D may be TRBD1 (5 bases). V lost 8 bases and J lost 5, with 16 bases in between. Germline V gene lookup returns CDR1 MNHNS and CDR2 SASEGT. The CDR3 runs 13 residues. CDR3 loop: CASAQERGHEQYV. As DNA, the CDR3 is TGTGCCAGCGCGCAAGAAAGGGGCCACGAGCAGTACGTC.

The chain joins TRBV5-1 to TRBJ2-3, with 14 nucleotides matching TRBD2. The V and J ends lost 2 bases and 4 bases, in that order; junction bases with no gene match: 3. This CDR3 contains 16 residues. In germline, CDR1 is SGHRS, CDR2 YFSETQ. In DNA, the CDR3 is TGCGCCAGCAGCTTCAGACTAGCGGGGGGGCCAGATACGCAGTATTTT. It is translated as CASSFRLAGGPDTQYF.

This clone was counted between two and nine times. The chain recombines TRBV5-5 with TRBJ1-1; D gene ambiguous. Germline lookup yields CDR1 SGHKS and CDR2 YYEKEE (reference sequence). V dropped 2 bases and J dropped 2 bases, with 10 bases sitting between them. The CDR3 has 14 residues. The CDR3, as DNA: TGTGCCAGCAGCTTCGCAGGAATTAACACTGAAGCTTTCTTT. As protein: CASSFAGINTEAFF.

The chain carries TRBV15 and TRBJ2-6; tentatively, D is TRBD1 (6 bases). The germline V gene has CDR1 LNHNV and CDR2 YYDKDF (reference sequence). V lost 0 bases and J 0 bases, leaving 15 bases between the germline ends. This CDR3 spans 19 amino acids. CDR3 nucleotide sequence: TGTGCCACCAGCAGAGACCAGGGGATAGGTATCTCTGGGGCCAACGTCCTGACTTTC. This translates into CATSRDQGIGISGANVLTF. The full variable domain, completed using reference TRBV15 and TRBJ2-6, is DAMVIQNPRYQVTQFGKPVTLSCSQTLNHNVMYWYQQKSSQAPKLLFHYYDKDFNNEADTPDNFQSRRPNTSFCFLDIRSPGLGDTAMYLCATSRDQGIGISGANVLTFGAGSRLTVL.

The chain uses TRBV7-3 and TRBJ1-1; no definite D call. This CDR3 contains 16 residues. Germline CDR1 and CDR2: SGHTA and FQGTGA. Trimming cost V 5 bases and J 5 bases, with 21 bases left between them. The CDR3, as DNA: TGTGCCAGCAGCCCCGAGTCGTTTCGGGAGATGACTGAAGCTTTCTTT. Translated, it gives CASSPESFREMTEAFF.

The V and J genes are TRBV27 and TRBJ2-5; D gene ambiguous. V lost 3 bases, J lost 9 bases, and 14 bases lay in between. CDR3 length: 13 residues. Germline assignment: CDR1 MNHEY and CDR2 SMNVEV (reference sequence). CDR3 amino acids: CASSFRGPSSQYF. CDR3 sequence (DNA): TGTGCCAGCAGTTTCCGAGGTCCTTCCTCCCAGTACTTC.

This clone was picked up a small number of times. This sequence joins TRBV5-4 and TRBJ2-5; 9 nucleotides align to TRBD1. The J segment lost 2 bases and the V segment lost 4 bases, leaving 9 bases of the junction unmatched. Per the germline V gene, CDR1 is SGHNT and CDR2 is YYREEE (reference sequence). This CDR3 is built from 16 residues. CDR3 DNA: TGTGCCAGCAGCCGAGGGACAGGGAAGGTTCAAGAGACCCAGTACTTC. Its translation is CASSRGTGKVQETQYF.

CDR3 DNA sequence: TGCAGCGTTGCGGGGGGGGTAACCGGGCCTGGGGCCTACAATGAGCAGTTCTTC. Translation gives CSVAGGVTGPGAYNEQFF. The V call is TRBV29-1, the J call TRBJ2-1; TRBD2 agrees at 8 bases. The length of the CDR3 is 18 residues. CDR1 SQVTM and CDR2 ANQGSEA come from the germline V gene. V lost 4 bases and J lost 2; bases outside the gene matches: 16.

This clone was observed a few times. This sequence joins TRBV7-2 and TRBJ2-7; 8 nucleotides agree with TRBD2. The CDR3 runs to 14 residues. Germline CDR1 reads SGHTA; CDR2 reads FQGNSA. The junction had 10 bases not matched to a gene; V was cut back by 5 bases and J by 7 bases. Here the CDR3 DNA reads TGTGCCAGCAGCCGCCAGGAGCGGGGGAGGGAGCAGTACTTC. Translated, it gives CASSRQERGREQYF.

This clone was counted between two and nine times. The CDR3 region is CSVDETGRSEAFF. DNA for the CDR3: TGCAGCGTCGACGAGACAGGGCGGTCTGAAGCTTTCTTT. The chain is built from TRBV29-1 and TRBJ1-1; TRBD1 matches 7 bases. Germline V gene sequence: CDR1 SQVTM, CDR2 ANQGSEA. V was pared by 6 bases and J by 6 bases, with 10 bases of the junction left unmatched. The length of the CDR3 is 13 residues.

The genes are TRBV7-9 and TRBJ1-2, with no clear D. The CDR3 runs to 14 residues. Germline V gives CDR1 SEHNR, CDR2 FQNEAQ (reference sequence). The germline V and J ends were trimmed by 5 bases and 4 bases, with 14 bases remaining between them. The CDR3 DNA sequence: TGTGCCAGCAGCGGTCGAGGGCTAGTCTATGGCTACACCTTC. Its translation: CASSGRGLVYGYTF.

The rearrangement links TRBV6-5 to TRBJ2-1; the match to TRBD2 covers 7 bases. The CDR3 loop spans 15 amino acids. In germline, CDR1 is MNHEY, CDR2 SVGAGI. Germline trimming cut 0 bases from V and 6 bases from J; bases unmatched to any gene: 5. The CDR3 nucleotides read TGTGCCAGCAGTTACTCCGGGACTAATCGCAATGAGCAGTTCTTC. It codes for CASSYSGTNRNEQFF.

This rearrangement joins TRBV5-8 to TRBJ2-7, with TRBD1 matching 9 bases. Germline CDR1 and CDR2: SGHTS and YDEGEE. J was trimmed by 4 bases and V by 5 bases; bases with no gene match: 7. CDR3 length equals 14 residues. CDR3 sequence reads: CASRLPGQGYEQYV. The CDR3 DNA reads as TGTGCCAGCAGACTTCCGGGACAGGGTTACGAGCAGTACGTC.

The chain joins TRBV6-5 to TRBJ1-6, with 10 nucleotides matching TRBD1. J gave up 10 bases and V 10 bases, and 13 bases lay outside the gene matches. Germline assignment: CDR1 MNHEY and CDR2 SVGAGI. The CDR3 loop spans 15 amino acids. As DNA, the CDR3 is TGTGCCACCGTCTACTCCGGGACAGGGGTCTCACCCCTCCACTTT. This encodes CATVYSGTGVSPLHF.